Shown below are 5 T cell receptor beta chains from a single sample sequenced in a study of T cell responses to AZD1222 COVID-19 vaccine. Some clones are missing from TCRdb's copy, which holds only in-frame ones; the method was immunoSEQ multiplex PCR. Of some 130,000 clones in the sample, about 90% were seen once. Sequenced material: peripheral blood, taken 28 days after the second AZD1222 dose. These receptors were taken from an adult who received the AZD1222 COVID-19 vaccine.

For the CDR3, the DNA is TGTGCCAGCAGCTTGAATGAAAAACTGTTTTTT. This encodes CASSLNEKLFF. The chain couples TRBV7-9 to TRBJ1-4; D unclear. The CDR3 contains 11 residues. Between the trimmed V and J ends, which lost 3 bases and 5 bases, there was a span of 1 base. Germline CDR1 and CDR2: SEHNR and FQNEAQ (reference sequence).

The chain is built from TRBV28 and TRBJ2-2; 7 bases match TRBD2. From germline, CDR1 is MDHEN and CDR2 SYDVKM. The CDR3 is 19 amino acids. Germline trimming cut 5 bases from V and 1 base from J; bases unmatched to any gene: 16. The CDR3 DNA reads as TGTGCCAGCAGTCCTATTCCCCCGGGAGGTCGATTGAACACCGGGGAGCTGTTTTTT. Translating it yields CASSPIPPGGRLNTGELFF.

This clone was observed once. The chain has TRBV2 and TRBJ1-1; no clear D gene. The V and J ends lost 4 bases and 2 bases respectively, with 8 bases between them. Germline CDR1 SNHLY, CDR2 FYNNEI. This CDR3 has 13 amino acids. The chain's CDR3 is CASSVTPNTEAFF. In nucleotides, the CDR3 is TGTGCCAGCAGTGTTACACCTAACACTGAAGCTTTCTTT.

The chain combines TRBV6-5 with TRBJ2-7, with a tentative D call TRBD1 (6 bases). The CDR3 consists of 16 residues. The germline V gene encodes CDR1 MNHEY and CDR2 SVGAGI. V lost 2 bases and J 1 base, leaving 15 bases between the germline ends. CDR3 coding DNA: TGTGCCAGCAGTTACGGGGGCACAGGAAATTCCTACGAGCAGTACTTC. It translates to CASSYGGTGNSYEQYF.

This clone was found a few times. The rearrangement links TRBV27 to TRBJ2-7, with 7 bases identical to TRBD2. V was pared by 5 bases and J by 4 bases, with 5 bases of the junction left unmatched. CDR1 MNHEY and CDR2 SMNVEV come from the germline V gene (reference sequence). This CDR3 contains 13 residues. This chain's CDR3 is CASSHSGGYEQYF. The CDR3 DNA reads TGTGCCAGCAGTCACTCGGGGGGTTACGAGCAGTACTTC.